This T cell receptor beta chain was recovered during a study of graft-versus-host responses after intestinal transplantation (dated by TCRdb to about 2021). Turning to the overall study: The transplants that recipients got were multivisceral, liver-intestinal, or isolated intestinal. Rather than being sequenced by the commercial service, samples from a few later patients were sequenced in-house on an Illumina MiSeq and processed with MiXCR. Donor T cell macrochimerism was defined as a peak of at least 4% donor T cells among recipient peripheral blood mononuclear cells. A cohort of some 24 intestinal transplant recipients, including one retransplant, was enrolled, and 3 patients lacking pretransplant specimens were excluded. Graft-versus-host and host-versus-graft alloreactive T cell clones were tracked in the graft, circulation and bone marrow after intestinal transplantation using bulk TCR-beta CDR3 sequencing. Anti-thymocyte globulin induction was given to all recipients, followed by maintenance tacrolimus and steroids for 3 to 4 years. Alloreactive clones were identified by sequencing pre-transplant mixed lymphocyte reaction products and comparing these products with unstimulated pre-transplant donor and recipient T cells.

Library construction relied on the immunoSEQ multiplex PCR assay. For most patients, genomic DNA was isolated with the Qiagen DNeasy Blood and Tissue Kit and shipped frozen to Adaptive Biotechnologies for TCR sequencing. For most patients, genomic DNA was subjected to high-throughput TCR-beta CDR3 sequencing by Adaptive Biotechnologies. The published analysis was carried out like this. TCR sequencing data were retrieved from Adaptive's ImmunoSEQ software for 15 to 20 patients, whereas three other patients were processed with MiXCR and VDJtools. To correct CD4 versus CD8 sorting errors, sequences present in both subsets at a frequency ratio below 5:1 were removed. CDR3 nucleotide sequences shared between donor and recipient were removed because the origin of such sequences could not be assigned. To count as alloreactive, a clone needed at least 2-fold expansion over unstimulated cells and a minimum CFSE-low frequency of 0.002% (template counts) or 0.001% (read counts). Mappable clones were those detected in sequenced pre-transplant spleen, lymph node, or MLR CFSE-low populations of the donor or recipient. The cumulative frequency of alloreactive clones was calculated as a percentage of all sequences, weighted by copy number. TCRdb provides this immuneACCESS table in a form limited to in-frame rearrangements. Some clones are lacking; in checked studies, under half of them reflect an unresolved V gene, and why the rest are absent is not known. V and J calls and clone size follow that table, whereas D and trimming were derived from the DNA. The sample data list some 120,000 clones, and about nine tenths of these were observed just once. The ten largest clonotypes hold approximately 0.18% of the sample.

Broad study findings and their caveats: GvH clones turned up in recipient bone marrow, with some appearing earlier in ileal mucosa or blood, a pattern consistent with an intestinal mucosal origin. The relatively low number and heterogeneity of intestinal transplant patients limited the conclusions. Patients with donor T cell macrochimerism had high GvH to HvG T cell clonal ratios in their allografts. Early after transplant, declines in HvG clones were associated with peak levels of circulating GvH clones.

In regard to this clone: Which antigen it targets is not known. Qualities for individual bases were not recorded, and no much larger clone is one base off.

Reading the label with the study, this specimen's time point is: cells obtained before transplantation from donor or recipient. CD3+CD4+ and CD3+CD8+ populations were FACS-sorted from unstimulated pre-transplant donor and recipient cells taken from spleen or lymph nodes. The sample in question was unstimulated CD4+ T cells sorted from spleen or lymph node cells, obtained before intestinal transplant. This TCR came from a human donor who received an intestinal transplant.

The DNA sequence is TGTGCCAGCAGCCTCGCCGGGACAGGGGTAGGCTATGGCTACACCTTC. This encodes CASSLAGTGVGYGYTF. Here the chain combines TRBV7-2 and TRBJ1-2; 10 of the junction bases match TRBD1. The CDR3 covers 16 residues, taking in both the cysteine and the phenylalanine. Only CDR3 DNA remains: 48 bases, in frame from the first base. Compared with germline, V lacks 5 bases and J lacks 4 bases; bases without a gene match: 10. The germline V gene specifies SGHTA as CDR1 and FQGNSA as CDR2.